This T cell receptor beta chain was obtained from a study of T cell responses to AZD1222 COVID-19 vaccine. General study results and limits: Only a handful of AZD1222 recipients, roughly six in all, had baseline seropositivity. In a largely white British group with more females than males, clonal diversity was possibly underestimated.

Produced via immunoSEQ multiplex PCR; TCRdb's table is partial and in-frame only. The sample has about 73,000 clones, about 91% seen once; the top ten hold 9.3%. Of note for this clone: As yet, its antigen is unknown.

Source: peripheral blood, taken 28 days after the second AZD1222 dose. This TCR came from an adult who received the AZD1222 COVID-19 vaccine.

CDR3 region: CASSQAWTSDETQYF. DNA of the CDR3: TGTGCCAGCAGCCAAGCGTGGACTAGCGATGAGACCCAGTACTTC. This sequence joins TRBV3-1 (or the pseudogene TRBV3-2) and TRBJ2-5; 9 positions match TRBD2. V was clipped by 1 base and J by 5 bases; unmatched bases: 5. The CDR3 length is 15 residues. Per the germline V gene, CDR1 is LGHDT and CDR2 is YNNKEL (reference sequence).